Reported below is one T cell receptor beta chain. Other DNA sequences of this sample code for an identical CDR3. In the source study's methods: Estimation of nucleated cell counts was performed using reference gene primer amplification. Only in-frame clones appear in the TCRdb table, and some are missing; sequencing was by immunoSEQ multiplex PCR. The D gene and trimming were derived from the DNA, and the V and J assignments and clone size from that table. The data hold under 450,000 clones, with around four fifths observed a single time. Germline lookup yields CDR1 MNHEY and CDR2 SVGAGI. Trimming took 0 bases from V and 3 from J, leaving 5 bases between them. CDR3 length: 13 residues. The source of the sample is a study of blood T cell repertoires in COVID-19.

The sample was PBMCs or T cells enriched from blood (not recorded which). The V and J genes are TRBV6-5 and TRBJ1-2; no clear D. The source of this sequence is a woman between 50 and 59 years old who had recovered from COVID-19. The CDR3 DNA reads as TGTGCCAGCAGTTACTCAGCCGACTATGGCTACACCTTC. Its translation is CASSYSADYGYTF.